This TCR beta chain was obtained from a study of Graves' ophthalmopathy and Graves' hyperthyroidism. Study observations and caveats: Its predictions of ophthalmopathy progression gave the model around 71% sensitivity and 72% to 80% specificity. The blood repertoire also included most expanded thyroid clonotypes above 0.001 frequency.

This clonotype was seen at least ten times. What it binds is not known. Every ophthalmopathy donor presented moderate-to-severe activity, CAS ≥3, NOSPECS ≥4 and duration under 3 months. Amplifying from RNA transcripts, the study obtained TCR beta CDR3 regions. RT-PCR with HTBI primers came first, then second-round multiplex PCR. Each CDR3 protein gets one entry after TCRdb re-called the multiplex PCR reads with MiXCR. The sample lists fewer than 350,000 distinct CDR3 sequences; 17% were seen once. The V gene's germline CDR1 is MNHEY and CDR2 SVGAGI. This CDR3 comprises 13 residues. Trimming pared 5 bases from V and 4 bases from J, leaving 11 bases between.

This receptor was obtained from an adult man with Graves' ophthalmopathy. The chain employs TRBV6-5 and TRBJ1-2; D not resolved. Sequences were obtained from peripheral blood. The CDR3 here is CASSRENFYGYTF. Written as DNA, the CDR3 is TGTGCCAGCAGTAGGGAGAACTTCTATGGCTACACCTTC.